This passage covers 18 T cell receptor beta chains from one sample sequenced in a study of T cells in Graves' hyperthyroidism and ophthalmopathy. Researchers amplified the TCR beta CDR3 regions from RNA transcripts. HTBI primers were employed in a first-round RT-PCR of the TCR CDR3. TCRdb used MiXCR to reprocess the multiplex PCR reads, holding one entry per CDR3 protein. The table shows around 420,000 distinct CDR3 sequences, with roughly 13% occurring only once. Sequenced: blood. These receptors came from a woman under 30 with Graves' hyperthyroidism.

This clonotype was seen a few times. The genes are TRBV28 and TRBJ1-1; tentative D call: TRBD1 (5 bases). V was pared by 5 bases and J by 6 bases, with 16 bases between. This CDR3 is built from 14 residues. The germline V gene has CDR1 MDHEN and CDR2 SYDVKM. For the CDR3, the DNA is TGTGCCAGCAGTCCTGAACAGGAACTTCCTGAAGCTTTCTTT. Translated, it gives CASSPEQELPEAFF.

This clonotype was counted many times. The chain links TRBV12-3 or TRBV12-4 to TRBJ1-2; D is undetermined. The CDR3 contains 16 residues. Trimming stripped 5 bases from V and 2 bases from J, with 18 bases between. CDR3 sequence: CASSHNRHHENYGYTF. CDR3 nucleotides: TGTGCCAGCAGTCACAATAGACACCACGAGAACTATGGCTACACCTTC.

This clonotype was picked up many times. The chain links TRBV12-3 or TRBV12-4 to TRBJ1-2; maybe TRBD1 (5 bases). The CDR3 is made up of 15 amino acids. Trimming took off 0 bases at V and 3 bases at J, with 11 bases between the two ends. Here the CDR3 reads CASSLAQGMDYGYTF. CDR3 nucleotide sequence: TGTGCCAGCAGTTTAGCGCAGGGTATGGACTATGGCTACACCTTC.

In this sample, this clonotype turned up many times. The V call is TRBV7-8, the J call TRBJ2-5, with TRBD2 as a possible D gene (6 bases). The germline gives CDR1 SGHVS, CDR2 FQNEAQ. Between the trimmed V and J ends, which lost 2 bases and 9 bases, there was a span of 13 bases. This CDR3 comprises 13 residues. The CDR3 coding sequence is TGTGCCAGCAGCTTATCTAGCGACGGGGCCCAGTACTTC. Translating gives CASSLSSDGAQYF.

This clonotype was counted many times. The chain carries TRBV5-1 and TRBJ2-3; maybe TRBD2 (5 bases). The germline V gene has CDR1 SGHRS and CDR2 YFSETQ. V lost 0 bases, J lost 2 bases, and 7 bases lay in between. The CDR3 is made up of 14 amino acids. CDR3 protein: CASSLAGVTDTQYF. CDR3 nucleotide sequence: TGCGCCAGCAGCTTGGCCGGGGTCACAGATACGCAGTATTTT.

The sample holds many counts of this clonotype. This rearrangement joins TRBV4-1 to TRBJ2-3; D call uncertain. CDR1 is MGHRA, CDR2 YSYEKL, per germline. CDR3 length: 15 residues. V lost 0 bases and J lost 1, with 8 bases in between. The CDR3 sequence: CASSQDLHRTDTQYF. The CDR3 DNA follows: TGCGCCAGCAGCCAAGATTTGCATCGCACAGATACGCAGTATTTT.

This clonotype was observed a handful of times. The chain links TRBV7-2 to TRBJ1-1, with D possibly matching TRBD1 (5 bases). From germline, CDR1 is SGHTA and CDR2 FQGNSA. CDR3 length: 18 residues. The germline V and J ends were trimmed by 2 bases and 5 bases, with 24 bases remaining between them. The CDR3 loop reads CASSLNGGSSAILTEAFF. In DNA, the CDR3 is TGTGCCAGCAGCTTAAACGGGGGAAGCTCTGCTATACTGACTGAAGCTTTCTTT.

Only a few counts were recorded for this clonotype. This CDR3 is CASSRLEQRANEQFF. The CDR3 nucleotides read TGCGCCAGCAGCAGGCTAGAACAGCGGGCAAATGAGCAGTTCTTC. The V gene is TRBV4-1, the J gene TRBJ2-1; a weak D match, TRBD2 (6 bases). The CDR3 runs 15 residues. Germline CDR1 MGHRA, CDR2 YSYEKL. The V end was cut by 5 bases, the J end by 7 bases, with 18 bases between.

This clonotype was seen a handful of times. CDR3: CASSVVPGRETQYF. For the CDR3, the DNA is TGTGCCAGCAGCGTAGTACCAGGTCGAGAGACCCAGTACTTC. This chain connects TRBV9 to TRBJ2-5, with D unresolved. Germline CDR1 reads SGDLS; CDR2 reads YYNGEE. There are 14 residues in the CDR3. The V and J ends lost 0 bases and 4 bases respectively, with 10 bases between them.

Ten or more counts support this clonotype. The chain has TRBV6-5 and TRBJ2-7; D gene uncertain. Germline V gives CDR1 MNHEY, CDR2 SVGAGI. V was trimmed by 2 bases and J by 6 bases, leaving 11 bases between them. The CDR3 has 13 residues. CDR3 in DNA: TGTGCCAGCAGTTACAACCCAGACGGCGAGCAGTACTTC. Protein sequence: CASSYNPDGEQYF.

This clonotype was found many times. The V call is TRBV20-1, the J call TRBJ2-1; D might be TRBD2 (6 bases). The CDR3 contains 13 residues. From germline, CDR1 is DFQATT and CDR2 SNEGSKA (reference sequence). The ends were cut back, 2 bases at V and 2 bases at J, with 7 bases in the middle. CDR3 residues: CSARPGAYNEQFF. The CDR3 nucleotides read TGCAGTGCTAGACCGGGAGCCTACAATGAGCAGTTCTTC.

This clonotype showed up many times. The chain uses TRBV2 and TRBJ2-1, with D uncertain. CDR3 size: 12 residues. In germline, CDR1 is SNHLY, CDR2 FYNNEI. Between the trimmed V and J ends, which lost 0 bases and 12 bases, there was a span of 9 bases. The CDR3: CASSEAVVGQFF. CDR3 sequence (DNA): TGTGCCAGCAGTGAAGCGGTGGTTGGGCAGTTCTTC.

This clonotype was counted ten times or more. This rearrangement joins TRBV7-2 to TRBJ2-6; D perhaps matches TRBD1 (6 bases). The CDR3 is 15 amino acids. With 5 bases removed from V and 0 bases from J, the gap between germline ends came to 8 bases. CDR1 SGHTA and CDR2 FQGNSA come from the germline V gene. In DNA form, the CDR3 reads TGTGCCAGCAGCCGGACAGCCTCTGGGGCCAACGTCCTGACTTTC. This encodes CASSRTASGANVLTF.

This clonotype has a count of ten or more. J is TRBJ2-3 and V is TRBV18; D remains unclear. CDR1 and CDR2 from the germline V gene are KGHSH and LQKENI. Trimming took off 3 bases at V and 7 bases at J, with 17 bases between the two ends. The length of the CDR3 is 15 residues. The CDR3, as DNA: TGTGCCAGCTCACCTAAGCAGGCCCTCTCCCATACGCAGTATTTT. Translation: CASSPKQALSHTQYF.

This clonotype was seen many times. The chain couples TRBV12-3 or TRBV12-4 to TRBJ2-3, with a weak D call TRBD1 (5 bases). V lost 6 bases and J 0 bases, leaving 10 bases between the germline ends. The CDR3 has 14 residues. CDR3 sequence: CASSVTVSTDTQYF. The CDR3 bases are TGTGCCAGCAGCGTGACAGTCAGCACAGATACGCAGTATTTT.

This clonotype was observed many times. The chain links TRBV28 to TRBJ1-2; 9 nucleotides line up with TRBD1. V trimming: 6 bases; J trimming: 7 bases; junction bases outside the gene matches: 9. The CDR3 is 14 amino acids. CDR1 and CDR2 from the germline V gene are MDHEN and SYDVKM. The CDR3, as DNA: TGTGCCAGCAGATCGACAGGGGGTTATGTTGGCTACACCTTC. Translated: CASRSTGGYVGYTF.

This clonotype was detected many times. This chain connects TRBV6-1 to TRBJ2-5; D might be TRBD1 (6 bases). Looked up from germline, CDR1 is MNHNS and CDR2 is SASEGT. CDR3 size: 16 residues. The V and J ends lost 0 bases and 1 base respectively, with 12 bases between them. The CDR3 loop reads CASSEALGTTQETQYF. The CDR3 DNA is TGTGCCAGCAGTGAAGCACTTGGGACAACCCAAGAGACCCAGTACTTC.

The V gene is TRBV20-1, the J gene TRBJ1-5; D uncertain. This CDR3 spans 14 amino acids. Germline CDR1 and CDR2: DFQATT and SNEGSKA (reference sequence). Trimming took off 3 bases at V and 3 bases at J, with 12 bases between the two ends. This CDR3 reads CSASKTTDNQPQHF. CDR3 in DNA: TGCAGTGCTAGTAAGACGACCGACAATCAGCCCCAGCATTTT.